The 14 T cell receptor beta chains listed next were all sequenced from one sample in a study of pediatric ulcerative colitis. Sequenced by immunoSEQ multiplex PCR; TCRdb stores in-frame clones only, minus some. The data show over 45,000 clones, 78% seen once. Rectal tissue came from one to two pinch biopsies taken at colonoscopy. The sequenced material came from gut tissue. All receptors come from a girl under 18 with moderate ulcerative colitis.

The chain employs TRBV6-1 and TRBJ2-4; D is possibly TRBD1 (6 bases). V lost 1 base and J lost 5, with 18 bases in between. Germline V gene data show CDR1 as MNHNS and CDR2 as SASEGT. This CDR3 is 17 amino acids long. In nucleotides, the CDR3 is TGTGCCAGCAGTGAAGGCCCCAGGGGAACATTGGAAAACATTCAGTACTTC. Amino acid sequence: CASSEGPRGTLENIQYF.

The chain links TRBV7-9 to TRBJ2-7; a possible D gene is TRBD1 (6 bases). The germline CDR1 and CDR2 sequences are SEHNR and FQNEAQ (reference sequence). This CDR3 has 12 amino acids. Trimming cost V 4 bases and J 7 bases, with 11 bases left between them. The CDR3 region is CASSSRGWEQYF. CDR3 bases: TGTGCCAGCAGCTCAAGGGGGTGGGAGCAGTACTTC.

V gene TRBV5-6 combines with J gene TRBJ1-2; 10 bases align to TRBD1. V trimming: 4 bases; J trimming: 0 bases; junction bases outside the gene matches: 9. This CDR3 is built from 17 residues. The germline CDR1 and CDR2 sequences are SGHDT and YYEEEE. As DNA, the CDR3 is TGTGCCAGCAGCATCCCCGGGACAGGGGTCGCTAACTATGGCTACACCTTC. Protein sequence: CASSIPGTGVANYGYTF.

This clone was seen only once. The rearrangement uses TRBV11-2 and TRBJ2-7, with D tentatively TRBD1 or TRBD2 (5 bases each). Deletions cut 7 bases from V and 3 bases from J, with 16 bases between. Germline CDR1 and CDR2: SGHAT and FQNNGV. This CDR3 is 14 amino acids long. The CDR3 spells CASTPGTGFYEQYF. The CDR3 coding sequence is TGTGCCAGCACCCCGGGGACCGGCTTCTACGAGCAGTACTTC.

The J gene is TRBJ2-3, the V gene TRBV10-3; no clear D gene. V lost 3 bases and J lost 3, with 1 base in between. This CDR3 has 11 amino acids. Germline CDR1 and CDR2: ENHRY and SYGVKD. The CDR3 DNA reads TGTGCCATCAGTGAAACAGATACGCAGTATTTT. Its protein is CAISETDTQYF.

The chain carries TRBV6-5 and TRBJ1-6, with 8 bases lining up with TRBD1. Germline CDR1 reads MNHEY; CDR2 reads SVGAGI. The ends lost 4 bases at V and 10 bases at J; junction bases unmatched: 12. The CDR3 runs to 16 residues. CDR3 nucleotide sequence: TGTGCCAGCAGTTTTCTTTCAGGGGGCAGGGGGTCACCCCTCCACTTT. This codes for CASSFLSGGRGSPLHF.

This clone turned up a few times. Distinct nucleotide sequences in the sample also encode this CDR3. This chain links TRBV15 with TRBJ1-4; TRBD1 might be the D (6 bases). Between the trimmed V and J ends, which lost 0 bases and 0 bases, there was a span of 8 bases. The CDR3 has 16 residues. From germline, CDR1 is LNHNV and CDR2 YYDKDF (reference sequence). The chain's CDR3 is CATSRDRGATNEKLFF. The CDR3 bases are TGTGCCACCAGCAGAGACAGGGGTGCAACTAATGAAAAACTGTTTTTT.

CDR3 amino acids: CASSYAGAGVYEQYF. The CDR3 DNA sequence: TGTGCCAGCAGTTACGCGGGTGCGGGCGTTTACGAGCAGTACTTC. V gene TRBV6-6 combines with J gene TRBJ2-7, with a weak D call TRBD2 (5 bases). With 2 bases removed from V and 4 bases from J, the gap between germline ends came to 15 bases. Looked up from germline, CDR1 is MNHNY and CDR2 is SVGAGI (reference sequence). The CDR3 runs to 15 residues.

The rearrangement links TRBV6-5 to TRBJ2-7; D may correspond to TRBD1 or TRBD2 (5 bases each). The CDR3 sequence is 15 residues long. Trimming cost V 2 bases and J 1 base, with 12 bases left between them. Germline loops: CDR1 MNHEY, CDR2 SVGAGI. The CDR3 sequence is CASSYGMGPSYEQYF. The CDR3 bases are TGTGCCAGCAGTTACGGAATGGGACCATCCTACGAGCAGTACTTC.

This rearrangement joins TRBV5-1 to TRBJ2-1; D tentatively reads TRBD1 or TRBD2 (5 bases each). V was cut by 2 bases and J by 8 bases, with 11 bases left in between. This CDR3 has 13 amino acids. The germline V gene encodes CDR1 SGHRS and CDR2 YFSETQ. The CDR3 sequence: CASSLAWGYEQFF. Written as DNA, the CDR3 is TGCGCCAGCAGCTTAGCCTGGGGGTATGAGCAGTTCTTC.

This sequence joins TRBV11-3 and TRBJ2-1; tentatively, D is TRBD1 (7 bases). The CDR3 extends over 14 amino acids. Germline V gene sequence: CDR1 SGHNT, CDR2 YENEEA. V was pared by 0 bases and J by 13 bases, with 16 bases between. Here the CDR3 DNA reads TGTGCCAGCAGCTTAGAATCAGGCAGGGGGGCCCAGTTCTTC. Protein sequence: CASSLESGRGAQFF.

This sequence joins TRBV5-8 and TRBJ2-2, with D hard to call. V dropped 2 bases and J dropped 0 bases, with 8 bases sitting between them. The CDR3 is 15 residues long. The germline CDR1 and CDR2 sequences are SGHTS and YDEGEE. CDR3 sequence (DNA): TGTGCCAGCAGCTTTGGCCTAGCGAACACCGGGGAGCTGTTTTTT. It codes for CASSFGLANTGELFF. The variable domain in full, completed from reference TRBV5-8 and TRBJ2-2, reads EAGVTQSPTHLIKTRGQQATLRCSPISGHTSVYWYQQALGLGLQFLLWYDEGEERNRGNFPPRFSGRQFPNYSSELNVNALELEDSALYLCASSFGLANTGELFFGEGSRLTVL.

V and J are TRBV6-5 and TRBJ1-2, with D unclear. The germline gives CDR1 MNHEY, CDR2 SVGAGI. V gave up 0 bases and J gave up 6 bases, with 11 bases separating them. CDR3 length equals 14 residues. The CDR3 protein is CASSYSRSWDGYTF. In DNA form, the CDR3 reads TGTGCCAGCAGTTACTCACGGTCCTGGGATGGCTACACCTTC.

The CDR3 coding sequence is TGTGCCAGCAGCAAAGTGTACCGGAGGGCTTTCTTT. Its protein product is CASSKVYRRAFF. The chain carries TRBV21-1 and TRBJ1-1. TRBV21-1 is shown as a pseudogene. The CDR3 runs to 12 residues.